This T cell receptor (beta chain) is from a study of CD8+CD57+ T cells in acquired aplastic anemia. At the level of the study: Researchers reported that healthy donors averaged about 11 million reads for CD4+ cells.

Whole-study findings and limits: Between patients and controls, CD8+ Simpson's diversity did not vary significantly. Some 28 CD8+ CDR3 sequences occurred in both the patients and the controls.

This clonotype was detected ten times or more. Its target is not known. Genomic DNA constituted the template upon which TCR beta VDJ and CDR3 profiling was performed. TCRdb re-called the reads with MiXCR, one entry per CDR3 protein. This table holds about 110,000 distinct CDR3 sequences, around 49% found once. This CDR3 contains 16 residues. Looked up from germline, CDR1 is LGHDT and CDR2 is YNNKEL (reference sequence). The V end was cut by 0 bases, the J end by 4 bases, with 15 bases between. The gene calls are TRBV3-1 and TRBJ1-2, with D possibly TRBD1 on 5 matching bases. Material for sequencing was sorted CD4+, CD8+, or CD8+CD57+ T cells (not recorded which) from PBMCs. The source of this sequence is a human donor in good health, serving as a control. CDR3 residues: CASSQEARGAGYGYTF. CDR3 sequence (DNA): TGTGCCAGCAGCCAAGAAGCAAGGGGCGCGGGCTATGGCTACACCTTC.